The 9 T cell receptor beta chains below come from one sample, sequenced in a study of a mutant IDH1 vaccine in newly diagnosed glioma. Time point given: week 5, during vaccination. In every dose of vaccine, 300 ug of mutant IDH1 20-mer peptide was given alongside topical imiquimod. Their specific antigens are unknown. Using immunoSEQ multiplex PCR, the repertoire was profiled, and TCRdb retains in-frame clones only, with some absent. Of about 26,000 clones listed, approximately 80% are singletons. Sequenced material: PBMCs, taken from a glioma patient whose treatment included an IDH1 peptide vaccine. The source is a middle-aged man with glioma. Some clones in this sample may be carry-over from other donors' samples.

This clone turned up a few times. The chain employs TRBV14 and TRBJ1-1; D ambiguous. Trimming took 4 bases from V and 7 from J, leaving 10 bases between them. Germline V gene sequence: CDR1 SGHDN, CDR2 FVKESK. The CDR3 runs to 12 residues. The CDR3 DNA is TGTGCCAGCAGCCCCTCTTGGGATGAAGCTTTCTTT. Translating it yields CASSPSWDEAFF.

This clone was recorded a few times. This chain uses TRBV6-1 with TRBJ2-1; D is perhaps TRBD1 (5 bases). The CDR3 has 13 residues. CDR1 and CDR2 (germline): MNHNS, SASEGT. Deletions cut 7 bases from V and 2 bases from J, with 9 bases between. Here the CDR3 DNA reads TGTGCCAGCATGGTCAGGGCCTACAATGAGCAGTTCTTC. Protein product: CASMVRAYNEQFF.

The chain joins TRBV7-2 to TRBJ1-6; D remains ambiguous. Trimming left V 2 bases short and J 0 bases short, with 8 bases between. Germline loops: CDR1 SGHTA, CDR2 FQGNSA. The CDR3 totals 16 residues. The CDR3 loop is CASSLTLSSYNSPLHF. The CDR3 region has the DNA TGTGCCAGCAGCTTAACGTTAAGCTCCTATAATTCACCCCTCCACTTT.

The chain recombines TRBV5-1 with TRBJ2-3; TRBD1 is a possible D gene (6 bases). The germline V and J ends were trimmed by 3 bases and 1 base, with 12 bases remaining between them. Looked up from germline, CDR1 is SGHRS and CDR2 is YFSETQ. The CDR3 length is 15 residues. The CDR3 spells CASSWLDRGTDTQYF. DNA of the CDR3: TGCGCCAGCAGCTGGTTGGACAGAGGCACAGATACGCAGTATTTT. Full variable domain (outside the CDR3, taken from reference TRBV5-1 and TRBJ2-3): KAGVTQTPRYLIKTRGQQVTLSCSPISGHRSVSWYQQTPGQGLQFLFEYFSETQRNKGNFPGRFSGRQFSNSRSEMNVSTLELGDSALYLCASSWLDRGTDTQYFGPGTRLTVL.

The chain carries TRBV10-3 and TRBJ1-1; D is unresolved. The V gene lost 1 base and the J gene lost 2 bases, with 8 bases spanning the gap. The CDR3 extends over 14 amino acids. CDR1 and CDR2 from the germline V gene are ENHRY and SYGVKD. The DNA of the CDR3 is TGTGCCATCAGTGAGTATAACAGTAACACTGAAGCTTTCTTT. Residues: CAISEYNSNTEAFF.

The DNA for the CDR3 is TGTGCCAGCAGGGCCGCTGAAAAACTGTTTTTT. Translating it yields CASRAAEKLFF. V is TRBV2 and J is TRBJ1-4; no clear D. CDR3 length: 11 residues. V lost 6 bases to trimming and J lost 7 bases, with 6 bases between them. Per the germline V gene, CDR1 is SNHLY and CDR2 is FYNNEI.

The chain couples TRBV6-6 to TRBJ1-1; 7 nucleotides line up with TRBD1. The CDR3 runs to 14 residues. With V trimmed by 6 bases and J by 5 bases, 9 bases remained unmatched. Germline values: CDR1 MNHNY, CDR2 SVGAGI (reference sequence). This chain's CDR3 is CASRPTGDWTEAFF. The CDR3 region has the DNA TGTGCCAGCAGGCCTACAGGGGATTGGACTGAAGCTTTCTTT.

CDR3 in amino acids: CASSQARAGDQPQHF. The DNA of the CDR3 is TGCGCCAGCAGCCAAGCCAGGGCGGGGGATCAGCCCCAGCATTTT. The chain links TRBV4-1 to TRBJ1-5; maybe TRBD1 (5 bases). Trimming removed 1 base at V and 5 bases at J, with 12 bases between. Germline V CDR1 and CDR2: MGHRA, YSYEKL. CDR3 length: 15 residues.

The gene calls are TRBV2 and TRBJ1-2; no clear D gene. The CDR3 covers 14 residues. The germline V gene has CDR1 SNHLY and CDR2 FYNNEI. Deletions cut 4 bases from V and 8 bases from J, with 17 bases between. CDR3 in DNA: TGTGCCAGCAGTGTCGGGATTTTATTGGAGGGCTACACCTTC. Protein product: CASSVGILLEGYTF.